A selection of T cell receptor beta chains follows, all from one sample in a study of shared clonotypes between healthy human individuals. Measured with immunoSEQ multiplex PCR; TCRdb has only the in-frame clones, and not every one. The data show 2.3 million or so clones, with more than 80% seen just once and 0.35% to 0.5% held by the top ten. Sequenced sample: naive CD4+ T cells from PBMCs. These receptors came from a man aged 18-30 years in good health. Some clones in this sample may be carry-over from other donors' samples. Both conserved end residues are part of each CDR3. D genes are given only for firm matches. The listing skips clone size in some rows; elsewhere it reads once, few, many or a size class.

v_call	clone_size	j_call	d_call	cdr3_aa	cdr3_nt
TRBV11-2	.	TRBJ1-1	.	CASSARGGARNTEAFF	TGTGCCAGCAGCGCTCGCGGTGGGGCTCGGAACACTGAAGCTTTCTTT
TRBV25-1	.	TRBJ1-2	.	CASSGTPAGGYTF	TGTGCCAGCAGTGGTACTCCGGCGGGGGGCTACACCTTC
TRBV5-1	.	TRBJ1-2	.	CASSWNLYTSTHTF	TGCGCCAGCAGCTGGAACCTATACACGTCCACCCACACCTTC
TRBV2	.	TRBJ1-5	.	CASRGIGQPQHF	TGTGCCAGCAGAGGAATTGGTCAGCCCCAGCATTTT
TRBV27	.	TRBJ2-1	TRBD2	CASREGGASGYNEQFF	TGTGCCAGCAGGGAAGGTGGAGCTAGCGGCTACAATGAGCAGTTCTTC
TRBV10-3	.	TRBJ2-3	.	CAISDSSSEDTQYF	TGTGCCATCAGTGACTCTAGTTCCGAAGATACGCAGTATTTT
TRBV28	.	TRBJ2-2	TRBD2	CASSRAGLRTGELFF	TGTGCCAGCAGCCGAGCGGGACTCCGAACCGGGGAGCTGTTTTTT
TRBV7-9	.	TRBJ1-4	TRBD1	CASSRPGGEKLFF	TGTGCCAGCAGCCGACCAGGGGGTGAAAAACTGTTTTTT
TRBV20-1	.	TRBJ1-5	.	CSVPDGQPQHF	TGCAGTGTACCAGATGGACAGCCCCAGCATTTT
TRBV10-3	.	TRBJ2-2	.	CAISESIFSGRRDTGELFF	TGTGCCATCAGTGAGTCGATTTTTAGTGGCAGGCGGGACACCGGGGAGCTGTTTTTT
TRBV5-1	.	TRBJ2-2	.	CASSVDPTGELFF	TGCGCCAGCAGCGTAGACCCCACCGGGGAGCTGTTTTTT
TRBV6-1	once	TRBJ1-2	TRBD1	CASSRRQGAYGYTF	TGTGCCAGCAGTCGCCGACAGGGGGCCTATGGCTACACCTTC
TRBV5-1	.	TRBJ1-1	.	CASSLVEQVNTEAFF	TGCGCCAGCAGCTTGGTAGAACAGGTCAACACTGAAGCTTTCTTT
TRBV6-6	.	TRBJ2-7	.	CASSKGDGTYEQYF	TGTGCCAGCAGTAAGGGGGACGGCACCTACGAGCAGTACTTC
TRBV7-2	.	TRBJ1-1	TRBD1	CASSQQGARTEAFF	TGTGCCAGCAGCCAACAGGGGGCGAGGACTGAAGCTTTCTTT
TRBV4-1	.	TRBJ2-1	.	CASSQAGTLTGGEQFF	TGCGCCAGCAGCCAAGCCGGGACCCTGACGGGCGGCGAGCAGTTCTTC
TRBV5-4	.	TRBJ1-3	.	CASSSGDSRRNTIYF	TGTGCCAGCAGCTCTGGAGACAGTAGACGGAACACCATATATTTT
TRBV18	.	TRBJ2-7	TRBD2	CASSPGASGSYEQYF	TGTGCCAGCTCACCGGGGGCTAGCGGGAGTTACGAGCAGTACTTC
TRBV2	.	TRBJ1-5	.	CAHAGGSNQPQHF	TGTGCCCACGCCGGGGGTAGCAATCAGCCCCAGCATTTT
TRBV19	.	TRBJ1-5	TRBD1	CASSALGDSNQPQHF	TGTGCCAGTAGTGCCTTAGGGGACAGTAATCAGCCCCAGCATTTT
TRBV5-6	.	TRBJ2-1	.	CASSLALQGPGAYNEQFF	TGTGCCAGCAGCTTGGCCTTACAGGGCCCGGGCGCATACAATGAGCAGTTCTTC
TRBV7-9	.	TRBJ1-4	.	CASSHRLDIRNEKLFF	TGTGCCAGCAGCCACCGCTTGGACATAAGAAATGAAAAACTGTTTTTT
TRBV9	.	TRBJ1-5	.	CASNKPGMGHRWFYQPQHF	TGTGCCAGCAATAAGCCAGGGATGGGGCATAGGTGGTTCTACCAGCCCCAGCATTTT
TRBV27	once	TRBJ1-1	.	CASSLSYPNTEAFF	TGTGCCAGCAGTTTATCTTATCCGAACACTGAAGCTTTCTTT
TRBV7-2	.	TRBJ2-1	.	CASRPSAGSYNEQFF	TGTGCCAGCAGACCTAGCGCTGGCTCCTACAATGAGCAGTTCTTC
TRBV19	.	TRBJ2-1	TRBD2	CASSIGGRGYNEQFF	TGTGCCAGTAGTATAGGCGGGAGAGGTTACAATGAGCAGTTCTTC
TRBV13	.	TRBJ2-7	.	CASSLGSENPYEQYF	TGTGCCAGCAGCTTAGGCAGCGAGAACCCCTACGAGCAGTACTTC
TRBV7-2	.	TRBJ2-7	.	CASSLRGQGPEQYF	TGTGCCAGCAGCTTAAGAGGGCAGGGGCCCGAGCAGTACTTC
TRBV6-5	.	TRBJ2-7	.	CASSYGPYSYEQYF	TGTGCCAGCAGTTACGGCCCTTACTCCTACGAGCAGTACTTC
TRBV28	.	TRBJ1-2	.	CASSLALGGYTF	TGTGCCAGCAGTTTAGCTCTGGGGGGCTACACCTTC
TRBV5-4	few	TRBJ1-5	.	CASSLDGTPQHF	TGTGCCAGCAGCTTGGACGGGACGCCCCAGCATTTT
TRBV28	.	TRBJ2-1	TRBD2	CASSLASGLRGNEQFF	TGTGCCAGCAGTTTAGCTAGCGGCCTGAGAGGCAATGAGCAGTTCTTC
TRBV2	once	TRBJ2-1	.	CASSGGNRVDEQFF	TGTGCCAGCAGTGGGGGGAACAGGGTGGATGAGCAGTTCTTC
TRBV6-4	.	TRBJ1-5	.	CASNPNQGQSNQPQHF	TGTGCCAGCAACCCGAATCAGGGGCAGAGCAATCAGCCCCAGCATTTT
TRBV14	.	TRBJ1-3	.	CASSQGLASSGNTIYF	TGTGCCAGCAGCCAAGGTCTGGCTAGCTCTGGAAACACCATATATTTT
TRBV5-1	.	TRBJ2-7	.	CASSSNSVSYEQYF	TGCGCCAGCAGCTCCAACAGCGTCTCCTACGAGCAGTACTTC
TRBV4-1	.	TRBJ2-7	.	CASSQGDQGYEQYF	TGCGCCAGCAGCCAAGGGGACCAAGGCTACGAGCAGTACTTC
TRBV28	.	TRBJ1-5	TRBD1	CASSTQGARQPQHF	TGTGCCAGCAGTACCCAGGGGGCCCGCCAGCCCCAGCATTTT
TRBV6-5	once	TRBJ2-3	.	CASQDWRAGTDTQYF	TGTGCCAGCCAGGACTGGAGAGCGGGCACAGATACGCAGTATTTT
TRBV11-2	.	TRBJ2-1	TRBD2	CASSLVLAGGGEQFF	TGTGCCAGCAGCTTAGTTCTGGCGGGAGGAGGTGAGCAGTTCTTC
TRBV10-3	once	TRBJ1-4	TRBD1	CAISEPGQLNEKLFF	TGTGCCATCAGTGAGCCGGGACAGTTAAATGAAAAACTGTTTTTT
TRBV7-2	.	TRBJ2-7	.	CASSPHARGGEQYF	TGTGCCAGCAGCCCACATGCCAGGGGGGGCGAGCAGTACTTC
TRBV29-1	.	TRBJ2-7	.	CSFPPARATYEQYF	TGCAGCTTTCCGCCCGCCAGGGCCACCTACGAGCAGTACTTC
TRBV7-9	.	TRBJ2-3	.	CASSFSLTDTQYF	TGTGCCAGCAGCTTCAGCCTCACAGATACGCAGTATTTT
TRBV25-1	.	TRBJ1-4	TRBD1	CASSESGQGQRNEKLFF	TGTGCCAGCAGTGAATCGGGACAGGGTCAAAGAAATGAAAAACTGTTTTTT